This T cell receptor (beta chain) was recovered during a study of CD8+ T cells in alopecia areata. The wider study: Each day, treated patients took oral tofacitinib twice, at 5 to 10 mg per dose.

RNA was isolated and reverse transcribed to cDNA, the sequencing template. The table came from immunoSEQ multiplex PCR; TCRdb's copy has only in-frame clones and leaves some out. The sample shows 200,000 or so clones, about three fifths of them seen only once. Treatment: oral pan-JAK inhibitor, 5-10 mg twice daily. Cell sorting was applied to PBMCs, and CD4+ and CD8+ T cells were collected. Study-wide findings and caveats: Mice showed TCR sharing more clearly than patients did, possibly owing to HLA. Among the top 100, expanded CD8+ clones were significantly decreased by tofacitinib, as was scalp clonality.

On this clone: The antigen remains unidentified. Within the sample, other DNA sequences also encode this same CDR3.

This specimen was CD4+ T cells sorted from blood, taken at week 24, from a patient treated with tofacitinib. The TCR was taken from a human donor with alopecia areata.

The CDR3 sequence is CSVDRGYTF. DNA for the CDR3: TGCAGCGTTGACCGTGGCTACACCTTC. The chain uses TRBV29-1 and TRBJ1-2; no clear D gene. CDR1 is SQVTM, CDR2 ANQGSEA, per germline. The ends were cut back, 3 bases at V and 7 bases at J, with 3 bases in the middle. The CDR3 has 9 residues.